Included here is one T cell receptor (beta chain) sequence, with context. What it binds is not known. This entry comes from a study of T cells after posttransplantation cyclophosphamide. General study results and limits: Recipient CMV seropositivity and CMV reactivation strongly tracked TRB clonality. Tissue-infiltrating T cells from skin or gut overlapped little with blood T cells. Later blood repertoires were often dominated by clones from the donor CD8+ memory compartment.

This table comes from immunoSEQ multiplex PCR, and its TCRdb copy is limited to in-frame clones, with some not included. This table has more than 1,500 clones, under 85% appearing once. Busulfan-fludarabine conditioning, marrow transplant, and cyclophosphamide on days +3 and +4 were administered. V gave up 6 bases and J gave up 4 bases; unmatched junction bases: 6. This CDR3 is built from 14 residues. Germline-derived CDR1 and CDR2 are MDHEN and SYDVKM. The source of this sequence is a male patient between 25 and 40 years old who received an allogeneic stem cell transplant from a related donor, was CMV-positive, and had no GVHD. The graft donor may be the source of some T cells. The sample in question was CD8+ T cells sorted from PBMCs, obtained around 33 weeks after a stem cell transplant with posttransplant cyclophosphamide. This sequence joins TRBV28 and TRBJ2-5, with 9 bases fitting TRBD2. The DNA for the CDR3 is TGTGCCAGCAGCCTGACTAGCGGCGCAGAGACCCAGTACTTC. Its translation is CASSLTSGAETQYF.